This T cell receptor beta chain was identified in a study of CD8+CD57+ T cells in acquired aplastic anemia. Study conclusions and caveats: Shared by patients and controls, approximately 29 CD8+ CDR3s were abundant in patients.

Investigators profiled TCR beta VDJ and CDR3 from genomic DNA template. Each CDR3 protein gets one entry after TCRdb re-called the reads with MiXCR. In the table there are about 240,000 distinct CDR3 sequences, approximately 45% of which are singletons. The germline V gene has CDR1 LGHNT and CDR2 FRNRAP. V gave up 1 base and J gave up 1 base, with 5 bases separating them. The CDR3 is made up of 13 amino acids. All sequencing subjects had displayed CD8+CD57+ cell expansion on flow cytometry. None of the patients had been given any therapy when their blood was sampled. Concerning this clonotype: The antigen remains undetermined.

The gene calls are TRBV12-5 and TRBJ2-7; D could derive from TRBD1 or TRBD2 (5 bases each). Sequencing used sorted CD4+, CD8+, or CD8+CD57+ T cells (not recorded which) from PBMCs. The clonotype originates from a human donor with aplastic anemia. For the CDR3, the DNA is TGTGCTAGTGGTTTGGGGGGGTCCTACGAGCAGTACTTC. It codes for CASGLGGSYEQYF.